One sample yielded the 10 T cell receptor beta chains listed below, sequenced in a study of PD-1 blockade in classical Hodgkin lymphoma. TCRdb's table, derived via immunoSEQ multiplex PCR, lists solely in-frame clones and lacks some. Of around 26,000 clones in the sample, 60% to 85% were seen once. With no exception, relapse followed autologous stem cell transplantation in all patients, and brentuximab vedotin exposure varied. This specimen consisted of peripheral blood mononuclear cells (PBMCs), obtained before the second cycle of nivolumab. The source of these receptors is a human donor with classical Hodgkin lymphoma.

The chain links TRBV7-3 to TRBJ2-3; D gene uncertain. Per germline, CDR1 SGHTA and CDR2 FQGTGA. The germline V and J ends were trimmed by 6 bases and 4 bases, with 11 bases remaining between them. There are 13 residues in the CDR3. The CDR3 nucleotides read TGTGCCAGCAGTCGACCCCCTTCAGATACGCAGTATTTT. As protein: CASSRPPSDTQYF.

CDR3 residues: CASSVTTDSGNTIYF. CDR3 bases: TGTGCCAGCAGCGTTACTACAGACTCTGGAAACACCATATATTTT. The chain couples TRBV9 to TRBJ1-3; D is undetermined. The CDR3 is 15 residues long. Germline values: CDR1 SGDLS, CDR2 YYNGEE. Trimming took 2 bases from V and 0 from J, leaving 9 bases between them.

The rearrangement joins TRBV5-1 to TRBJ1-4; tentative D call: TRBD1 (6 bases). The germline V gene has CDR1 SGHRS and CDR2 YFSETQ. This CDR3 contains 14 residues. The V and J ends lost 0 bases and 7 bases respectively, with 10 bases between them. CDR3 residues: CASSLDRAGEKLFF. CDR3 nucleotides: TGCGCCAGCAGCTTGGACAGGGCGGGTGAAAAACTGTTTTTT.

Only a few counts were recorded for this clone. V usage is TRBV5-4 and J usage is TRBJ1-2; tentatively, D is TRBD1 (5 bases). Between the trimmed V and J ends, which lost 0 bases and 9 bases, there was a span of 15 bases. The germline CDR1 and CDR2 sequences are SGHNT and YYREEE (reference sequence). CDR3 length: 14 residues. The CDR3 is CASSLALRGTRYTF. In DNA, the CDR3 is TGTGCCAGCAGCTTGGCCTTGAGGGGAACGCGCTACACCTTC. Full variable domain (outside the CDR3, taken from reference TRBV5-4 and TRBJ1-2): ETGVTQSPTHLIKTRGQQVTLRCSSQSGHNTVSWYQQALGQGPQFIFQYYREEENGRGNFPPRFSGLQFPNYSSELNVNALELDDSALYLCASSLALRGTRYTFGSGTRLTVV.

The chain carries TRBV6-6 and TRBJ1-4; a possible D gene is TRBD1 (5 bases). The CDR3 is 14 amino acids. CDR1 MNHNY and CDR2 SVGAGI come from the germline V gene (reference sequence). The V gene lost 2 bases and the J gene lost 7 bases, with 11 bases spanning the gap. The CDR3 sequence: CASSYRGIGEKLFF. In nucleotides, the CDR3 is TGTGCCAGCAGTTACAGGGGAATAGGTGAAAAACTGTTTTTT.

The V and J genes are TRBV2 and TRBJ2-7; no definite D call. This CDR3 has 11 residues. The V gene's germline CDR1 is SNHLY and CDR2 FYNNEI. Trimming pared 3 bases from V and 6 bases from J, leaving 6 bases between. Written as DNA, the CDR3 is TGTGCCAGCAGTGATTTGGTCGAGCAGTACTTC. This translates into CASSDLVEQYF.

The V and J genes are TRBV30 and TRBJ2-7, with 8 nucleotides matching TRBD2. This CDR3 region has 14 residues. The junction had 8 bases not matched to a gene; V was cut back by 3 bases and J by 4 bases. CDR1 is GTSNPN, CDR2 SVGIG, per germline (reference sequence). The CDR3 sequence is CAWSPGGVRYEQYF. The CDR3, as DNA: TGTGCCTGGAGCCCCGGGGGGGTTCGGTACGAGCAGTACTTC.

The chain employs TRBV28 and TRBJ2-7, with 7 bases identical to TRBD1. V lost 4 bases and J lost 1; bases outside the gene matches: 4. There are 14 residues in the CDR3. The germline V gene has CDR1 MDHEN and CDR2 SYDVKM. For the CDR3, the DNA is TGTGCCAGCAGTTACGGGGACAGATCCTACGAGCAGTACTTC. It is translated as CASSYGDRSYEQYF.

This chain uses TRBV11-2 with TRBJ2-5; D gene ambiguous. Per the germline V gene, CDR1 is SGHAT and CDR2 is FQNNGV. CDR3 size: 12 residues. V gave up 5 bases and J gave up 5 bases, with 9 bases separating them. The CDR3 sequence: CASSLTRETQYF. The CDR3 DNA sequence: TGTGCCAGCAGCCTAACAAGGGAGACCCAGTACTTC.

This chain uses TRBV6-5 with TRBJ2-3; TRBD1 is a possible D gene (5 bases). This CDR3 spans 14 amino acids. Germline V gene lookup returns CDR1 MNHEY and CDR2 SVGAGI. The germline V and J ends were trimmed by 4 bases and 5 bases, with 13 bases remaining between them. CDR3 loop: CASSSEGAEDTQYF. Here the CDR3 DNA reads TGTGCCAGCAGTTCTGAAGGGGCGGAAGATACGCAGTATTTT.